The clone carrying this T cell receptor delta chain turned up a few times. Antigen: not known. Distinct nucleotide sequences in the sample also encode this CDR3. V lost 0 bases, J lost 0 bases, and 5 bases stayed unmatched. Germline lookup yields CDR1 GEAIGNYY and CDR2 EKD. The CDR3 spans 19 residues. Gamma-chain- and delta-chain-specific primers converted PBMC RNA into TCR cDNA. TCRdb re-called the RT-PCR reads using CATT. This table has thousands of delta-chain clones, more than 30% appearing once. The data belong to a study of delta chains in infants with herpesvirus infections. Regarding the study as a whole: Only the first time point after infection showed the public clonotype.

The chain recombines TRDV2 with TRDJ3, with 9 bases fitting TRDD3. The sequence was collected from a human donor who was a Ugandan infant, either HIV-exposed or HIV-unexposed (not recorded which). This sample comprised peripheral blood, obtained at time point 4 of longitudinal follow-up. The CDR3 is CACDTVLGDSSWDTRQMFF. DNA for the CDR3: TGTGCCTGTGACACCGTACTGGGGGACAGCTCCTGGGACACCCGACAGATGTTTTTC.